This entry is about one T cell receptor (beta chain). Each CDR3 protein is one row after TCRdb ran MiXCR on the 5' RACE reads. This sample yields about 790,000 distinct CDR3 sequences, of which over 15% are seen a single time; about 12% belongs to the top ten. The data were obtained in a study of identical twins. This CDR3 region has 15 residues. Between the trimmed V and J ends, which lost 4 bases and 6 bases, there was a span of 13 bases. The same sample was also used in a study of T cells expressing NK-cell markers. That work contributes: Sorting was limited to alpha-beta TCR-expressing T cells with an anti-gamma-delta TCR antibody in several experiments. For a few donors, these clonotypes were likewise the leading ones in the CD3+CD56-NKG2C+ fraction.

The material sequenced was PBMCs. The chain combines TRBV12-3 or TRBV12-4 with TRBJ1-6; the D gene is possibly TRBD1 (5 bases). The clonotype comes from a woman aged 18-29 years in good health. The CDR3 DNA reads TGTGCCAGCAGTTCAAGGGGCGGGTCTAATTCACCCCTCCACTTT. As protein: CASSSRGGSNSPLHF.